This entry features one T cell receptor (beta chain) sequence. This sample was included in a study of blood T cell repertoires in COVID-19. Overall study: The origin of the acute and convalescent COVID-19 samples was the United States, Italy and Spain. Sources were T cells, B-cell-depleted T cells, or PBMCs; the material itself was cDNA or gDNA.

This CDR3 contains 16 residues. Germline loops: CDR1 SEHNR, CDR2 FQNEAQ (reference sequence). V lost 5 bases to trimming and J lost 6 bases; unmatched junction nucleotides: 7. In the study's own analysis: Nucleated cell counts were estimated from reference gene primer amplification. Clones were read by immunoSEQ multiplex PCR, and TCRdb kept only the in-frame ones, dropping some. The V and J calls and clone size were taken over from that table, and D and trimming were inferred from the DNA. The top ten hold 7.4% of the sample, which has some 46,000 clones, 83% seen once. This receptor was obtained from a man in his sixties with active COVID-19. Source material: peripheral blood. This chain uses TRBV7-9 with TRBJ2-2, with TRBD2 matching 12 bases. CDR3 bases: TGTGCCAGCAGCACTCTAGCGGGAGGGCGTCCCGGGGAGCTGTTTTTT. This translates into CASSTLAGGRPGELFF.